Each of the 25 T cell receptor beta chains below was sequenced from the same sample in a study of technical replicates of blood from a few donors. Produced via immunoSEQ multiplex PCR; TCRdb's table is partial and in-frame only. The sample carries roughly 80,000 clones, roughly 93% recorded once. The sequenced sample consisted of T cells isolated from PBMCs. The origin of the receptors is a human donor in good health.

This chain connects TRBV6-5 to TRBJ1-1, with a possible D match to TRBD1 (6 bases). The CDR3 covers 13 residues. The ends were cut back, 5 bases at V and 4 bases at J, with 11 bases in the middle. CDR1 MNHEY and CDR2 SVGAGI come from the germline V gene. CDR3 DNA: TGTGCCAGCAGTCTGACAGGACCCACTGAAGCTTTCTTT. The encoded protein is CASSLTGPTEAFF.

CDR3 sequence (DNA): TGTGCCAGCAGTGAACCCCCGGGAGGACTAAACATTCAGTACTTC. Amino acids: CASSEPPGGLNIQYF. The rearrangement joins TRBV6-1 to TRBJ2-4, with 7 bases that match TRBD2. Germline CDR1 and CDR2: MNHNS and SASEGT. Trimming took 2 bases from V and 6 from J; bases not matched to a gene: 7. The CDR3 has 15 residues.

J is TRBJ2-1 and V is TRBV11-2; 7 nucleotides align to TRBD2. The junction had 11 bases not matched to a gene; V was cut back by 1 base and J by 2 bases. Germline V gene sequence: CDR1 SGHAT, CDR2 FQNNGV. This CDR3 comprises 18 residues. The CDR3 DNA reads TGTGCCAGCAGCTTAGGTTTTGTAGCGGGCGTAACCTACAATGAGCAGTTCTTC. Its translation: CASSLGFVAGVTYNEQFF. Supplemented by reference TRBV11-2 and TRBJ2-1, the full variable domain reads EAGVAQSPRYKIIEKRQSVAFWCNPISGHATLYWYQQILGQGPKLLIQFQNNGVVDDSQLPKDRFSAERLKGVDSTLKIQPAKLEDSAVYLCASSLGFVAGVTYNEQFFGPGTRLTVL.

The V call is TRBV2, the J call TRBJ1-2, with TRBD1 identical over 7 bases. V lost 6 bases, J lost 3 bases, and 7 bases stayed unmatched. The CDR3 covers 14 residues. Germline V lookup: CDR1 SNHLY, CDR2 FYNNEI. The CDR3 is CASSRGGAYYGYTF. CDR3 sequence (DNA): TGTGCCAGCAGCAGAGGGGGCGCGTACTATGGCTACACCTTC.

The chain combines TRBV10-3 with TRBJ1-2, with 9 bases fitting TRBD1. There are 15 residues in the CDR3. The germline CDR1 and CDR2 sequences are ENHRY and SYGVKD. J lost 4 bases, V lost 2 bases, and 5 bases had no gene match. The CDR3 is CAISEPPDRGYGYTF. CDR3 in DNA: TGTGCCATCAGTGAGCCTCCGGACAGGGGCTATGGCTACACCTTC.

The rearrangement joins TRBV27 to TRBJ2-7; 7 nucleotides align to TRBD1. J lost 6 bases, V lost 5 bases, and 7 bases had no gene match. The CDR3 runs 13 residues. CDR1 is MNHEY and CDR2 is SMNVEV in the germline V gene (reference sequence). The CDR3 nucleotides are TGTGCCAGCAGTCCTACAGGGGTTGGCGAGCAGTACTTC. Translation gives CASSPTGVGEQYF.

This clone was counted once. The chain links TRBV9 to TRBJ2-7; TRBD1 matches at 7 bases. Germline-derived CDR1 and CDR2 are SGDLS and YYNGEE. V trimming: 4 bases; J trimming: 4 bases; junction bases outside the gene matches: 17. The CDR3 is 17 residues long. CDR3 bases: TGTGCCAGCAGCCTCCAGGGTTCCGCAGGGGGTTTGTACGAGCAGTACTTC. Protein sequence: CASSLQGSAGGLYEQYF.

The V gene is TRBV19, the J gene TRBJ2-3; 8 nucleotides align to TRBD2. CDR3 size: 15 residues. V trimming: 4 bases; J trimming: 2 bases; junction bases outside the gene matches: 5. CDR1 is LNHDA, CDR2 SQIVND, per germline (reference sequence). CDR3 bases: TGTGCCAGTAGTACACTAGCGGAAGACACAGATACGCAGTATTTT. It specifies CASSTLAEDTDTQYF.

The gene calls are TRBV2 and TRBJ1-1; no firm D call. The CDR3 runs to 15 residues. Trimming left V 6 bases short and J 4 bases short, with 18 bases between. Germline V gives CDR1 SNHLY, CDR2 FYNNEI. The CDR3 DNA sequence: TGTGCCAGCAGCTCCTGGAGGAGGGAGTCCACTGAAGCTTTCTTT. It yields the protein CASSSWRRESTEAFF. Full variable domain (missing parts from reference TRBV2 and TRBJ1-1): EPEVTQTPSHQVTQMGQEVILRCVPISNHLYFYWYRQILGQKVEFLVSFYNNEISEKSEIFDDQFSVERPDGSNFTLKIRSTKLEDSAMYFCASSSWRRESTEAFFGQGTRLTVV.

Comments on this clone: At one of its ends the junction is not consistent with the germline gene, which may arise from a read error. This chain links TRBV6-4 with TRBJ2-1; tentative D call: TRBD2 (5 bases). The CDR3 totals 21 residues. Germline values: CDR1 MRHNA, CDR2 SNTAGT. In DNA form, the CDR3 reads TGTGCCAGCACTGACTCCCACAGTGTCCCCCCTTTAGCGCTAGCCTACAATGAGCAGTTCTTC. It codes for CASTDSHSVPPLALAYNEQFF.

The chain has TRBV9 and TRBJ2-3; D may be TRBD2 (6 bases). CDR3 length: 15 amino acids. The V gene lost 3 bases and the J gene lost 2 bases, with 13 bases spanning the gap. Per germline, CDR1 SGDLS and CDR2 YYNGEE. DNA of the CDR3: TGTGCCAGCAGCGACCGGGACTTATACACAGATACGCAGTATTTT. Its translation is CASSDRDLYTDTQYF.

The J gene is TRBJ1-2, the V gene TRBV29-1, with D tentatively TRBD1 (6 bases). V lost 5 bases, J lost 5 bases, and 9 bases lay in between. Germline V gene lookup returns CDR1 SQVTM and CDR2 ANQGSEA. The CDR3 loop spans 11 amino acids. CDR3 sequence reads: CSVRTEYGYTF. DNA of the CDR3: TGCAGCGTTCGGACAGAATATGGCTACACCTTC.

J is TRBJ2-5 and V is TRBV7-9; D is unresolved. Trimming left V 2 bases short and J 5 bases short, with 12 bases between. The CDR3 contains 14 residues. Per the germline V gene, CDR1 is SEHNR and CDR2 is FQNEAQ (reference sequence). The CDR3 spells CASSLRQLEETQYF. For the CDR3, the DNA is TGTGCCAGCAGCTTAAGGCAGCTAGAGGAGACCCAGTACTTC.

The chain links TRBV13 to TRBJ2-5; D uncertain. Per germline, CDR1 PRHDT and CDR2 FYEKMQ (reference sequence). Trimming stripped 3 bases from V and 5 bases from J, with 10 bases between. The CDR3 length is 13 residues. The CDR3 nucleotides are TGTGCCAGCAGCTTTGACCCTAGTGAGACCCAGTACTTC. It codes for CASSFDPSETQYF.

This clone is a singleton in its sample. Here the CDR3 reads CASRGTSLNEQYF. The DNA for the CDR3 is TGTGCCAGCAGGGGGACTAGTTTAAACGAGCAGTACTTC. The chain recombines TRBV28 with TRBJ2-7; 8 bases match TRBD2. V was pared by 6 bases and J by 5 bases, with 6 bases of the junction left unmatched. This CDR3 comprises 13 residues. Germline assignment: CDR1 MDHEN and CDR2 SYDVKM.

The V and J genes are TRBV7-9 and TRBJ2-5; 13 positions agree with TRBD2. J lost 5 bases, V lost 5 bases, and 14 bases had no gene match. The CDR3 extends over 18 amino acids. Germline loops: CDR1 SEHNR, CDR2 FQNEAQ (reference sequence). The CDR3 reads CASSTSLTSGREFETQYF. In DNA, the CDR3 is TGTGCCAGCAGCACTTCGCTAACTAGCGGGAGGGAGTTTGAGACCCAGTACTTC.

This clone was detected once. V gene TRBV6-5 combines with J gene TRBJ1-5; D is undetermined. V was pared by 0 bases and J by 4 bases, with 7 bases between. CDR3 size: 14 residues. In germline, CDR1 is MNHEY, CDR2 SVGAGI. CDR3 in DNA: TGTGCCAGCAGTTACTCTGGCCCTAATCAGCCCCAGCATTTT. This gives the protein CASSYSGPNQPQHF.

This chain links TRBV6-6 with TRBJ1-2; D might be TRBD1 (5 bases). In germline, CDR1 is MNHNY, CDR2 SVGAGI (reference sequence). The CDR3 runs 12 residues. V was cut by 6 bases and J by 4 bases, with 9 bases left in between. DNA of the CDR3: TGTGCCAGCAGCGATCAGGGCTATGGCTACACCTTC. It codes for CASSDQGYGYTF.

The chain joins TRBV5-1 to TRBJ2-1; the D gene is possibly TRBD1 (6 bases). The length of the CDR3 is 14 residues. Trimming took 0 bases from V and 2 from J, leaving 6 bases between them. Germline assignment: CDR1 SGHRS and CDR2 YFSETQ. The CDR3 bases are TGCGCCAGCAGCTTGGGGGGGCCCTACAATGAGCAGTTCTTC. Its translation is CASSLGGPYNEQFF.

This chain links TRBV5-1 with TRBJ1-4, with D hard to call. V gave up 0 bases and J gave up 4 bases, with 10 bases separating them. CDR1 is SGHRS and CDR2 is YFSETQ in the germline V gene. The CDR3 has 15 residues. The CDR3 coding sequence is TGCGCCAGCAGCTTGGGACGGAACTATAATGAAAAACTGTTTTTT. Its protein is CASSLGRNYNEKLFF.

This chain links TRBV19 with TRBJ2-5, with D perhaps TRBD2 (5 bases). The CDR3 runs to 13 residues. Germline CDR1 is LNHDA and CDR2 is SQIVND (reference sequence). CDR3 protein: CAAAQVPQETQYF. The CDR3 DNA is TGTGCAGCGGCCCAAGTACCCCAAGAGACCCAGTACTTC.

V is TRBV27 and J is TRBJ2-1; weak D call: TRBD1 (5 bases). The germline V and J ends were trimmed by 6 bases and 0 bases, with 15 bases remaining between them. Germline V gene lookup returns CDR1 MNHEY and CDR2 SMNVEV (reference sequence). CDR3 length: 16 residues. The CDR3 is CASRRGPHSSYNEQFF. The CDR3 DNA reads as TGTGCCAGCAGAAGGGGCCCACACAGCTCCTACAATGAGCAGTTCTTC.

The chain uses TRBV7-2 and TRBJ2-7; a possible D gene is TRBD2 (6 bases). The CDR3 is made up of 14 amino acids. V lost 3 bases, J lost 4 bases, and 13 bases lay in between. Germline loops: CDR1 SGHTA, CDR2 FQGNSA. CDR3 sequence (DNA): TGTGCCAGCAGCTTCTACGGGAGTGCTTACGAGCAGTACTTC. Its translation: CASSFYGSAYEQYF.

The genes are TRBV7-9 and TRBJ2-3, with TRBD2 matching 7 bases. Trimming removed 3 bases from V and 2 bases from J; junction bases left unmatched: 2. CDR1 and CDR2 (germline): SEHNR, FQNEAQ (reference sequence). The CDR3 is made up of 14 amino acids. The CDR3 region is CASSLGTNTDTQYF. The CDR3 coding sequence is TGTGCCAGCAGCTTGGGGACTAACACAGATACGCAGTATTTT.

The rearrangement links TRBV30 to TRBJ1-4; the D is unclear. V shed 0 bases and J shed 2 bases, with 7 bases lying between them. The germline gives CDR1 GTSNPN, CDR2 SVGIG (reference sequence). The CDR3 sequence is 14 residues long. The CDR3 spells CAWSVPGTNEKLFF. CDR3 bases: TGTGCCTGGAGTGTACCCGGGACTAATGAAAAACTGTTTTTT. Variable domain in full (rest from reference TRBV30 and TRBJ1-4): SQTIHQWPATLVQPVGSPLSLECTVEGTSNPNLYWYRQAAGRGLQLLFYSVGIGQISSEVPQNLSASRPQDRQFILSSKKLLLSDSGFYLCAWSVPGTNEKLFFGSGTQLSVL.